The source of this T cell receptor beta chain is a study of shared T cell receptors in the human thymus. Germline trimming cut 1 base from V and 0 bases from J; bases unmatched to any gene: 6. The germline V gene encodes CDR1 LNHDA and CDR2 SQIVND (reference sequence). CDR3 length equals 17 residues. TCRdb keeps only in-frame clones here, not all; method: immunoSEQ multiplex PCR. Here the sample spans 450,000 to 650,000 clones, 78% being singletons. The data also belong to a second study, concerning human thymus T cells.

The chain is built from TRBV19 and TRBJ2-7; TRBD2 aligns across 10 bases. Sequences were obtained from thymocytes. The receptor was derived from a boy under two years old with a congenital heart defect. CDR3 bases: TGTGCCAGTAGTATAGGGACTAGCGGCGACAGCTCCTACGAGCAGTACTTC. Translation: CASSIGTSGDSSYEQYF.